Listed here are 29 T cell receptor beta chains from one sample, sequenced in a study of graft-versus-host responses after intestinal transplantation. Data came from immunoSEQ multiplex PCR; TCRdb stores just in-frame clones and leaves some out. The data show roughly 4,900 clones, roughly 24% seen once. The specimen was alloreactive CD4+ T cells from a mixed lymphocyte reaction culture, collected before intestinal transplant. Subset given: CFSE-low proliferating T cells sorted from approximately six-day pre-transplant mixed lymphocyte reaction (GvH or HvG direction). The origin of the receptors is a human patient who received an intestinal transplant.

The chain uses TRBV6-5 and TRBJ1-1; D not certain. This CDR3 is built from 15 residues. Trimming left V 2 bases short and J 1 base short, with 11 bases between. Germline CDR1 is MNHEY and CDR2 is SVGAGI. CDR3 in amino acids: CASSYNSYPNTEAFF. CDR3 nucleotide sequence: TGTGCCAGCAGTTACAACAGTTACCCGAACACTGAAGCTTTCTTT.

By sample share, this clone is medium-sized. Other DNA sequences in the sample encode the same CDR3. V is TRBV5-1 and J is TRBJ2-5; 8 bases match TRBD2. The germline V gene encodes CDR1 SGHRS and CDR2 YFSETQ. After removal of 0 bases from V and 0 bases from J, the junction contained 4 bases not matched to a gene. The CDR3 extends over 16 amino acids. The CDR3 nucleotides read TGCGCCAGCAGCTTGGGGCTAGCGGGTCACCAAGAGACCCAGTACTTC. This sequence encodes CASSLGLAGHQETQYF. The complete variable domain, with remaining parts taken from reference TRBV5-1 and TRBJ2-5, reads KAGVTQTPRYLIKTRGQQVTLSCSPISGHRSVSWYQQTPGQGLQFLFEYFSETQRNKGNFPGRFSGRQFSNSRSEMNVSTLELGDSALYLCASSLGLAGHQETQYFGPGTRLLVL.

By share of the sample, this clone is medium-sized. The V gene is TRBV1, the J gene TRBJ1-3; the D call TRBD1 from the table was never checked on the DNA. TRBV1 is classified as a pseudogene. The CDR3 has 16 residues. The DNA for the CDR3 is TGCACCAGCAGCCAAGACGGGACAGGGTTTGGAAACACCATATATTTT. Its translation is CTSSQDGTGFGNTIYF.

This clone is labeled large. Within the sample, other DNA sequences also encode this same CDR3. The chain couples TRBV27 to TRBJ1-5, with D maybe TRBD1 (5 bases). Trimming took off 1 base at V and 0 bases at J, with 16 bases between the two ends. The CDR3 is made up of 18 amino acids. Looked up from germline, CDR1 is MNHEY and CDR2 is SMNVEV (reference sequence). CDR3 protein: CASSLLAGRPYSNQPQHF. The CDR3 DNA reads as TGTGCCAGCAGTTTATTAGCAGGGAGGCCGTATAGCAATCAGCCCCAGCATTTT.

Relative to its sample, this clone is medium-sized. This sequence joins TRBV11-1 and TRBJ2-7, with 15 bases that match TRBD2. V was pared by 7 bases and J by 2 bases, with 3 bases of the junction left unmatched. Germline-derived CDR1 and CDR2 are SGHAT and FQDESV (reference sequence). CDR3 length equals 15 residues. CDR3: CASTGLAGGTYEQYF. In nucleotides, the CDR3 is TGTGCCAGCACCGGACTAGCGGGGGGGACCTACGAGCAGTACTTC.

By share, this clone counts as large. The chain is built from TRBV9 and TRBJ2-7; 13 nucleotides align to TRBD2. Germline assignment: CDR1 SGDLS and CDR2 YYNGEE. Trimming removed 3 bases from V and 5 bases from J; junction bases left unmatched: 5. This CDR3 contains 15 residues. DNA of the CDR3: TGTGCCAGCAGCGAGGGACTAGCGGGAATAAACGAGCAGTACTTC. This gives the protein CASSEGLAGINEQYF.

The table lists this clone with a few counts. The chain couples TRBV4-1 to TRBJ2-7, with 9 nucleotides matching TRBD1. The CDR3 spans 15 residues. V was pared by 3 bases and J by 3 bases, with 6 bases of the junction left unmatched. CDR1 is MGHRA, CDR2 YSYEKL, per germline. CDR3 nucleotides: TGCGCCAGCAGCCACACAACAGGGGGCGGCTACGAGCAGTACTTC. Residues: CASSHTTGGGYEQYF.

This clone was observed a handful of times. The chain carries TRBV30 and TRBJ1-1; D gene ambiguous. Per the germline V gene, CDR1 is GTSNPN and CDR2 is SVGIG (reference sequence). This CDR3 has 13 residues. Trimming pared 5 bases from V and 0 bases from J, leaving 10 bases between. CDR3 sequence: CAWAFRMNTEAFF. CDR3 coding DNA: TGTGCCTGGGCCTTTCGGATGAACACTGAAGCTTTCTTT. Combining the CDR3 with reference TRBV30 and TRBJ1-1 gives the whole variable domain SQTIHQWPATLVQPVGSPLSLECTVEGTSNPNLYWYRQAAGRGLQLLFYSVGIGQISSEVPQNLSASRPQDRQFILSSKKLLLSDSGFYLCAWAFRMNTEAFFGQGTRLTVV.

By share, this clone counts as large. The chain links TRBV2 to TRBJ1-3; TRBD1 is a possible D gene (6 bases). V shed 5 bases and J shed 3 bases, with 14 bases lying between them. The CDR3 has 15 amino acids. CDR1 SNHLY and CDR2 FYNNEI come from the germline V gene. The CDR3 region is CASSREQGFGNTIYF. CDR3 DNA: TGTGCCAGCAGTAGGGAACAGGGCTTTGGAAACACCATATATTTT.

For the CDR3, the DNA is TGTGCCAGCAGCAAAGAACAGGGCCACTATGGCTACACCTTC. Translation gives CASSKEQGHYGYTF. This chain connects TRBV9 to TRBJ1-2, with D possibly being TRBD1 (6 bases). Germline V gives CDR1 SGDLS, CDR2 YYNGEE. Trimming left V 4 bases short and J 3 bases short, with 13 bases between. The CDR3 is 14 residues long.

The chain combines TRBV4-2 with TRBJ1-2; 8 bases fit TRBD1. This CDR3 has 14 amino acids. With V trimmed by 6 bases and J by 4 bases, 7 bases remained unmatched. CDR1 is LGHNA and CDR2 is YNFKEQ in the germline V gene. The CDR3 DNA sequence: TGTGCCAGCAGTAGCAATACAGGGGGCTATGGCTACACCTTC. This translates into CASSSNTGGYGYTF.

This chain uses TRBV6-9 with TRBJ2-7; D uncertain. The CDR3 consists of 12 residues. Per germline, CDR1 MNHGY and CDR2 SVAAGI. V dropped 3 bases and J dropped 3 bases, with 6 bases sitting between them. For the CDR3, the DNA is TGTGCCAGCAGTTACCAAAACTACGAGCAGTACTTC. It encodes CASSYQNYEQYF.

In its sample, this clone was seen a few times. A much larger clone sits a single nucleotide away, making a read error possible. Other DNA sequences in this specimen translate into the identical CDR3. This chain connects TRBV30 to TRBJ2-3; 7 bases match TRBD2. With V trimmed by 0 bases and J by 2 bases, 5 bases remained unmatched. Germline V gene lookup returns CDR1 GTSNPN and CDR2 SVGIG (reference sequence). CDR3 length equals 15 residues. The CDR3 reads CAWSVWGGYTDTQYF. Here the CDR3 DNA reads TGTGCCTGGAGTGTTTGGGGGGGATACACAGATACGCAGTATTTT.

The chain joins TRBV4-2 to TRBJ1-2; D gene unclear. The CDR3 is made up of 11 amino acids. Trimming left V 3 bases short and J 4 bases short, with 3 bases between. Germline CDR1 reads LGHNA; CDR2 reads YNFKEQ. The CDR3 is CASSQSYGYTF. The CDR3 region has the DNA TGTGCCAGCAGCCAGTCCTATGGCTACACCTTC.

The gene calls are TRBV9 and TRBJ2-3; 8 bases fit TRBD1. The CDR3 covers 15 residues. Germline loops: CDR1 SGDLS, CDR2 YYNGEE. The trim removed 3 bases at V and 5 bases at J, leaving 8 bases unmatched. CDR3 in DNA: TGTGCCAGCAGCGAGGACAGGGTTAAGTTAGATACGCAGTATTTT. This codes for CASSEDRVKLDTQYF.

The CDR3 DNA reads as TGTGCCAGCTCACCAGCGGGAGACAATGAGCAGTTCTTC. It yields the protein CASSPAGDNEQFF. The chain carries TRBV18 and TRBJ2-1, with 7 bases aligning to TRBD2. The CDR3 spans 13 residues. Germline V CDR1 and CDR2: KGHSH, LQKENI. V was clipped by 2 bases and J by 5 bases; unmatched bases: 0.

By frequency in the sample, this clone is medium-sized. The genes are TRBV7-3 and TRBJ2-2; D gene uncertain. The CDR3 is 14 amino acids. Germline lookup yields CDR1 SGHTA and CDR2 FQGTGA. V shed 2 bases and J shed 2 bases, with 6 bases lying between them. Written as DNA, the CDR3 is TGTGCCAGCAGCTTAGGGGTTAACACCGGGGAGCTGTTTTTT. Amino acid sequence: CASSLGVNTGELFF.

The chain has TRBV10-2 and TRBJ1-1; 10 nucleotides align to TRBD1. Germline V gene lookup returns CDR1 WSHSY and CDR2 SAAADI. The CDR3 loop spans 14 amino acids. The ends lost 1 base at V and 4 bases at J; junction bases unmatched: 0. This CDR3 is CASSEWTGGTEAFF. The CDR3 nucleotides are TGCGCCAGCAGTGAGTGGACAGGGGGCACTGAAGCTTTCTTT.

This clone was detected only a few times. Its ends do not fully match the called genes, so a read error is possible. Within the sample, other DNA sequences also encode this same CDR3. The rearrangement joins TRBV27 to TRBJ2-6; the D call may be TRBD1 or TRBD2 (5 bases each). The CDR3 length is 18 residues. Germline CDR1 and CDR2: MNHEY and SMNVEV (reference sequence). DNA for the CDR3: TGTGCCCGCAGACCTACTTACCGGGGCCGGGGTGGGGCCAACGTCCTGACTTTC. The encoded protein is CARRPTYRGRGGANVLTF.

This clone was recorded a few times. The CDR3 coding sequence is TGTGCCAGCAGGGGCGAGGGTCGCGAGCAGTACTTC. Translated: CASRGEGREQYF. This chain connects TRBV6-6 to TRBJ2-7, with D possibly TRBD2 on 5 matching bases. CDR1 MNHNY and CDR2 SVGAGI come from the germline V gene (reference sequence). The CDR3 runs to 12 residues. Trimming stripped 6 bases from V and 6 bases from J, with 12 bases between.

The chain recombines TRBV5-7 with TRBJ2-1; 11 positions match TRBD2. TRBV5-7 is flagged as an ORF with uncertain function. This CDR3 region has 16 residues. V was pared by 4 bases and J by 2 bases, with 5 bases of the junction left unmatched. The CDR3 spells CASSRGTSGPYNEQFF. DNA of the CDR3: TGTGCCAGCAGCCGCGGGACTAGCGGACCCTACAATGAGCAGTTCTTC.

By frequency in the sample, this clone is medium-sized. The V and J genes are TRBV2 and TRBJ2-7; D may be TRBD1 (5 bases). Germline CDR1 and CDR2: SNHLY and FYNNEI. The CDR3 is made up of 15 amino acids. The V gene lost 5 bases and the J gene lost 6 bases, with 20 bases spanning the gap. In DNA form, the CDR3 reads TGTGCCAGCAGTCACGACAGACTCAGCCGAAGCGAGCAGTACTTC. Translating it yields CASSHDRLSRSEQYF.

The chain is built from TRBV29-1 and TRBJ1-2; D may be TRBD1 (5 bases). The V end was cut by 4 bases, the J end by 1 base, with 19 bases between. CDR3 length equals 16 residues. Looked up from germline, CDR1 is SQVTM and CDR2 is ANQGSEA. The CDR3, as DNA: TGCAGCGTTGTAGTGGTCCCCGGGACGGTTAACTATGGCTACACCTTC. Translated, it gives CSVVVVPGTVNYGYTF.

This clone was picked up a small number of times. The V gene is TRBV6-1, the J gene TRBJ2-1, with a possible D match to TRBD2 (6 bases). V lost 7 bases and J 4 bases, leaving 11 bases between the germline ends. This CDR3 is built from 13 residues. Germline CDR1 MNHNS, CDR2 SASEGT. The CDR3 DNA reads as TGTGCCAGCAACCTAGCGTTTTACAATGAGCAGTTCTTC. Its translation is CASNLAFYNEQFF.

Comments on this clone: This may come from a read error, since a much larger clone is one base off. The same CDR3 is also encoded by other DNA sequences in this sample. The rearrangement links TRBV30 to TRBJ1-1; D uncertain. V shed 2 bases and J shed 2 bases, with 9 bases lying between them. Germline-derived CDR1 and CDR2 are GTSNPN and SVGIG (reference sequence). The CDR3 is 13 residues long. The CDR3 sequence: CAWSPRGNTEAFF. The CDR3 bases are TGTGCCTGGAGTCCTCGAGGTAACACTGAAGCTTTCTTT.

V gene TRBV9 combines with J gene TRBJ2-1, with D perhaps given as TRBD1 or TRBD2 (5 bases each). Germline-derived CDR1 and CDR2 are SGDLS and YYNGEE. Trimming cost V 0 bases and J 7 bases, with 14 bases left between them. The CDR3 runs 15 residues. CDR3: CASSVGGNRANEQFF. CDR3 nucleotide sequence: TGTGCCAGCAGCGTAGGGGGGAACCGCGCGAATGAGCAGTTCTTC.

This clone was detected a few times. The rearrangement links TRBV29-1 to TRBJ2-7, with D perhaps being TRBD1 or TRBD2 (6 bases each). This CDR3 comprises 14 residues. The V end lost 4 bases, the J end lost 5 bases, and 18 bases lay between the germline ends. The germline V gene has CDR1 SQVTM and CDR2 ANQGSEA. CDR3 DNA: TGCAGCGTTGCATCACAGGGAGGCGGCGACGAGCAGTACTTC. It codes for CSVASQGGGDEQYF.

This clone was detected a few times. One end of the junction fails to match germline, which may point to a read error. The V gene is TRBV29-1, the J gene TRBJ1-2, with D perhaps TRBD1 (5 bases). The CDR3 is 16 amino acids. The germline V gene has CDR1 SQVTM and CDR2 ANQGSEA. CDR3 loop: CCVEGVPGTVNYGYTF. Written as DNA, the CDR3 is TGCTGCGTTGAAGGGGTCCCCGGGACGGTTAACTATGGCTACACCTTC.

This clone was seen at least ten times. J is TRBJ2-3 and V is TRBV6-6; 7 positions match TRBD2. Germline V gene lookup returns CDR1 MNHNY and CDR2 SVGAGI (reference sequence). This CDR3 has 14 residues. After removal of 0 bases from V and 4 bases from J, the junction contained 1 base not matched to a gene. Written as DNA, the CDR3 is TGTGCCAGCAGTTACTCAGGGAGGGCAGATACGCAGTATTTT. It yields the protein CASSYSGRADTQYF.